What follows describes a single T cell receptor beta chain. TCRdb keeps only in-frame clones here, not all; method: immunoSEQ multiplex PCR. This sample has 220,000 or so clones; 85% to 90% occur once, and the top ten carry just over 0.85%. This sample was taken from a study of blood T cell repertoires in COVID-19. Study context: T cells, B-cell-depleted T cells, or PBMCs provided the cDNA or gDNA that served as material.

V was pared by 2 bases and J by 4 bases, with 5 bases between. The length of the CDR3 is 13 residues. CDR1 is SNHLY, CDR2 FYNNEI, per germline. The sequencing input was PBMCs or T cells enriched from blood (not recorded which). The rearrangement links TRBV2 to TRBJ2-2, with D unresolved. The sequence came from a man aged 45-65 years who had been exposed to COVID-19. The CDR3 protein is CASSEILTGELFF. DNA of the CDR3: TGTGCCAGCAGTGAAATCCTCACCGGGGAGCTGTTTTTT.